What follows are 26 T cell receptor beta chains derived from one specimen sequenced in a study of cytomegalovirus exposure and HLA in healthy donors. Vbeta (60) and Jbeta (13) primers were used in the PCR. The data were produced by immunoSEQ multiplex PCR, yet TCRdb's version contains in-frame clones alone and is incomplete. The specimen's table records 75,000 to 85,000 clones. The sequenced material came from PBMCs. All receptors come from a man aged 45-65 years in good health and CMV-seronegative.

V gene TRBV28 combines with J gene TRBJ2-7; TRBD1 agrees at 10 bases. Per germline, CDR1 MDHEN and CDR2 SYDVKM. CDR3 length: 16 amino acids. Trimming took 7 bases from V and 0 from J; bases not matched to a gene: 9. This CDR3 is CASTPPGQGSSYEQYF. The CDR3 region has the DNA TGTGCCAGCACCCCCCCGGGACAGGGGAGCTCCTACGAGCAGTACTTC.

The chain has TRBV5-1 and TRBJ2-5, with 8 bases identical to TRBD1. The CDR3 length is 14 residues. CDR1 SGHRS and CDR2 YFSETQ come from the germline V gene. With 3 bases clipped from V and 1 base from J, the junction kept 2 bases outside the gene matches. CDR3 sequence reads: CASSSDRGQETQYF. Written as DNA, the CDR3 is TGCGCCAGCAGCTCCGACAGGGGCCAAGAGACCCAGTACTTC.

The genes are TRBV28 and TRBJ1-1; D unresolved. CDR1 MDHEN and CDR2 SYDVKM come from the germline V gene. Trimming removed 1 base at V and 1 base at J, with 7 bases between. This CDR3 contains 14 residues. CDR3: CASSLFAGNTEAFF. The CDR3 nucleotides read TGTGCCAGCAGTTTATTCGCAGGGAACACTGAAGCTTTCTTT.

The chain links TRBV25-1 to TRBJ2-1; D remains ambiguous. This CDR3 region has 13 residues. Germline lookup yields CDR1 MGHDK and CDR2 SYGVNS. Trimming stripped 5 bases from V and 11 bases from J, with 16 bases between. The DNA of the CDR3 is TGTGCCAGCAGTACTGAGCCGTTACCTAAGCAGTTCTTC. It translates to CASSTEPLPKQFF.

The rearrangement uses TRBV7-2 and TRBJ2-5, with 8 bases fitting TRBD2. Trimming removed 0 bases from V and 0 bases from J; junction bases left unmatched: 12. The CDR3 runs to 19 residues. Per germline, CDR1 SGHTA and CDR2 FQGNSA. DNA of the CDR3: TGTGCCAGCAGCTTAGCGGAGGGACTAGTGCGGACGTACCAAGAGACCCAGTACTTC. Its translation: CASSLAEGLVRTYQETQYF.

The rearrangement links TRBV23-1 to TRBJ2-2; 16 positions agree with TRBD2. TRBV23-1 is an open reading frame, and its role is uncertain. The CDR3 totals 19 residues. Germline trimming cut 2 bases from V and 1 base from J; bases unmatched to any gene: 4. The CDR3 DNA reads TGCGCCAGCAGTCAACCGGGACTAGCGGGGGGGGAGAACACCGGGGAGCTGTTTTTT. Its protein product is CASSQPGLAGGENTGELFF.

The chain couples TRBV6-5 to TRBJ2-7, with 9 bases lining up with TRBD1. CDR1 MNHEY and CDR2 SVGAGI come from the germline V gene. V lost 6 bases, J lost 6 bases, and 9 bases stayed unmatched. This CDR3 comprises 14 residues. DNA of the CDR3: TGTGCCAGCAGAACCGGGACAGGGCAGGGCGAGCAGTACTTC. This codes for CASRTGTGQGEQYF.

The genes are TRBV6-5 and TRBJ1-5, with 8 bases aligning to TRBD1. Germline CDR1 and CDR2: MNHEY and SVGAGI. This CDR3 contains 13 residues. V lost 6 bases, J lost 2 bases, and 0 bases stayed unmatched. CDR3 sequence reads: CASRDRGNQPQHF. The CDR3 region has the DNA TGTGCCAGCAGGGACAGGGGCAATCAGCCCCAGCATTTT.

This chain uses TRBV6-6 with TRBJ1-2, with D hard to call. CDR1 and CDR2 from the germline V gene are MNHNY and SVGAGI (reference sequence). The CDR3 has 11 amino acids. The CDR3 sequence: CAGGSNYGYTF. CDR3 DNA sequence: TGTGCGGGAGGGTCTAACTATGGCTACACCTTC.

The J gene is TRBJ2-6, the V gene TRBV30; 8 nucleotides match TRBD1. V was clipped by 5 bases and J by 4 bases; unmatched bases: 4. The CDR3 length is 14 residues. Germline V gene lookup returns CDR1 GTSNPN and CDR2 SVGIG (reference sequence). The CDR3 DNA sequence: TGTGCCTGGGACGGGACAGGCGGGGCCAACGTCCTGACTTTC. It yields the protein CAWDGTGGANVLTF. Complete variable domain (other parts from reference TRBV30 and TRBJ2-6): SQTIHQWPATLVQPVGSPLSLECTVEGTSNPNLYWYRQAAGRGLQLLFYSVGIGQISSEVPQNLSASRPQDRQFILSSKKLLLSDSGFYLCAWDGTGGANVLTFGAGSRLTVL.

The chain links TRBV10-3 to TRBJ2-6; 7 bases align to TRBD2. The CDR3 totals 17 residues. Germline CDR1 ENHRY, CDR2 SYGVKD. J gave up 0 bases and V 3 bases, and 5 bases lay outside the gene matches. The CDR3 protein is CAISDKGRGSGANVLTF. Written as DNA, the CDR3 is TGTGCCATCAGTGACAAAGGGAGGGGCTCTGGGGCCAACGTCCTGACTTTC.

The J gene is TRBJ2-7, the V gene TRBV6-1; D is perhaps TRBD1 (5 bases). The germline gives CDR1 MNHNS, CDR2 SASEGT. V lost 10 bases, J lost 2 bases, and 15 bases lay in between. The CDR3 has 13 amino acids. CDR3 nucleotides: TGTGCCACCCAGGGCGGATTAGCCTACGAGCAGTACTTC. This gives the protein CATQGGLAYEQYF.

The chain recombines TRBV9 with TRBJ2-7; D is perhaps TRBD1 (6 bases). Germline loops: CDR1 SGDLS, CDR2 YYNGEE. Trimming took 0 bases from V and 5 from J, leaving 9 bases between them. This CDR3 comprises 13 residues. CDR3 loop: CASSVGQVNEQYF. The CDR3 DNA follows: TGTGCCAGCAGCGTAGGACAGGTTAACGAGCAGTACTTC.

The chain links TRBV18 to TRBJ2-7; D call uncertain. The V gene lost 2 bases and the J gene lost 3 bases, with 8 bases spanning the gap. The CDR3 has 13 amino acids. Germline V gene sequence: CDR1 KGHSH, CDR2 LQKENI. This chain's CDR3 is CASSPNDNYEQYF. In nucleotides, the CDR3 is TGTGCCAGCTCACCAAATGACAACTACGAGCAGTACTTC.

The V and J genes are TRBV9 and TRBJ1-4; D may be TRBD1 (6 bases). This CDR3 is built from 15 residues. The ends were cut back, 3 bases at V and 4 bases at J, with 13 bases in the middle. Germline V CDR1 and CDR2: SGDLS, YYNGEE. CDR3: CASSAGGQSNEKLFF. CDR3 sequence (DNA): TGTGCCAGCAGCGCTGGGGGCCAGAGTAATGAAAAACTGTTTTTT.

The V gene is TRBV19, the J gene TRBJ1-4, with 11 bases lining up with TRBD1. Germline V CDR1 and CDR2: LNHDA, SQIVND (reference sequence). CDR3 size: 15 residues. Trimming removed 5 bases from V and 11 bases from J; junction bases left unmatched: 10. The CDR3 is CASSDKGQGALKLFF. The CDR3 region has the DNA TGTGCCAGTAGTGACAAAGGACAGGGGGCGTTGAAACTGTTTTTT.

The chain employs TRBV7-3 and TRBJ1-6; TRBD1 is a possible D gene (5 bases). The V end was cut by 1 base, the J end by 4 bases, with 11 bases between. Germline V gene lookup returns CDR1 SGHTA and CDR2 FQGTGA. This CDR3 contains 16 residues. The CDR3 loop reads CASSLKGRYYNSPLHF. CDR3 DNA sequence: TGTGCCAGCAGCTTAAAGGGGCGGTATTATAATTCACCCCTCCACTTT.

This chain connects TRBV19 to TRBJ2-7; unclear D gene. V lost 1 base and J 4 bases, leaving 8 bases between the germline ends. Per the germline V gene, CDR1 is LNHDA and CDR2 is SQIVND (reference sequence). The CDR3 is made up of 13 amino acids. This CDR3 reads CASSIVPSYEQYF. The CDR3 bases are TGTGCCAGTAGTATAGTCCCCAGTTACGAGCAGTACTTC.

The chain recombines TRBV6-5 with TRBJ2-7, with 9 bases aligning to TRBD1. The V gene end was trimmed by 2 bases and the J gene end by 3 bases; junction bases not matched to a gene: 2. This CDR3 has 14 residues. Germline CDR1 reads MNHEY; CDR2 reads SVGAGI. DNA of the CDR3: TGTGCCAGCAGTTACGGGACAGGGAACTACGAGCAGTACTTC. It encodes CASSYGTGNYEQYF.

The chain recombines TRBV9 with TRBJ2-3; the match to TRBD2 covers 10 bases. The germline CDR1 and CDR2 sequences are SGDLS and YYNGEE. The CDR3 length is 16 residues. The V gene end was trimmed by 3 bases and the J gene end by 2 bases; junction bases not matched to a gene: 6. Written as DNA, the CDR3 is TGTGCCAGCAGCGGAGGACTAGCGGAGATCACAGATACGCAGTATTTT. Translating it yields CASSGGLAEITDTQYF. Based on the CDR3 plus reference TRBV9 and TRBJ2-3, the full variable domain is DSGVTQTPKHLITATGQRVTLRCSPRSGDLSVYWYQQSLDQGLQFLIQYYNGEERAKGNILERFSAQQFPDLHSELNLSSLELGDSALYFCASSGGLAEITDTQYFGPGTRLTVL.

The chain is built from TRBV9 and TRBJ2-3; TRBD2 agrees at 9 bases. J lost 4 bases, V lost 3 bases, and 12 bases had no gene match. This CDR3 has 17 residues. Looked up from germline, CDR1 is SGDLS and CDR2 is YYNGEE. This chain's CDR3 is CASSERPGRGGSDTQYF. The DNA of the CDR3 is TGTGCCAGCAGCGAGAGGCCCGGGCGGGGGGGTTCAGATACGCAGTATTTT.

The chain carries TRBV30 and TRBJ1-6; D not resolved. Germline CDR1 reads GTSNPN; CDR2 reads SVGIG (reference sequence). CDR3 length: 13 residues. V lost 4 bases and J lost 8, with 12 bases in between. This chain's CDR3 is CAWTLSPHSPLHF. The CDR3 DNA reads as TGTGCCTGGACTCTCTCCCCCCATTCACCCCTCCACTTT. Using reference TRBV30 and TRBJ1-6 for the parts outside the CDR3, the full variable domain is SQTIHQWPATLVQPVGSPLSLECTVEGTSNPNLYWYRQAAGRGLQLLFYSVGIGQISSEVPQNLSASRPQDRQFILSSKKLLLSDSGFYLCAWTLSPHSPLHFGNGTRLTVT.

The chain employs TRBV10-3 and TRBJ2-5; perhaps TRBD1 as D (5 bases). The CDR3 is 12 residues long. With 8 bases removed from V and 2 bases from J, the gap between germline ends came to 9 bases. Germline CDR1 reads ENHRY; CDR2 reads SYGVKD. CDR3 bases: TGTGCCATCGCACAGGAACAAGAGACCCAGTACTTC. This sequence encodes CAIAQEQETQYF.

A note on this clone: The junction and the germline gene differ at one end; a read error may be behind it. This chain connects TRBV4-2 to TRBJ2-7, with D tentatively TRBD1 (6 bases). This CDR3 comprises 13 residues. Per the germline V gene, CDR1 is LGHNA and CDR2 is YNFKEQ. For the CDR3, the DNA is TGTGCCAGCAGCCAAGATGGGGGTCAGGGACACTTCTTC. This encodes CASSQDGGQGHFF.

This rearrangement joins TRBV6-1 to TRBJ1-5; no definite D call. V gave up 7 bases and J gave up 2 bases, with 12 bases separating them. This CDR3 comprises 14 residues. Germline values: CDR1 MNHNS, CDR2 SASEGT. CDR3 sequence reads: CASNPGSGNQPQHF. CDR3 nucleotides: TGTGCCAGCAACCCGGGATCTGGCAATCAGCCCCAGCATTTT.

J is TRBJ2-7 and V is TRBV4-3; D gene uncertain. Germline CDR1 reads LGHNA; CDR2 reads YSLEER. CDR3 length: 12 residues. V was trimmed by 1 base and J by 6 bases, leaving 7 bases between them. The CDR3 sequence is CASSQVGGEQYF. For the CDR3, the DNA is TGCGCCAGCAGCCAAGTAGGCGGCGAGCAGTACTTC.